This passage covers 9 T cell receptor beta chains from one sample sequenced in a study of shared clonotypes between healthy human individuals. Measured with immunoSEQ multiplex PCR; TCRdb has only the in-frame clones, and not every one. The top ten clones hold approximately 12% of a sample with 550,000 to 600,000 clones, around 78% of them seen once. Material for sequencing was PBMCs. The receptors here all came from a woman in her thirties or forties in good health. Some clones in this sample may be carry-over from other donors' samples.

The chain uses TRBV5-4 and TRBJ2-1; 10 bases align to TRBD2. CDR1 is SGHNT and CDR2 is YYREEE in the germline V gene (reference sequence). CDR3 length: 15 residues. J lost 8 bases, V lost 2 bases, and 7 bases had no gene match. Here the CDR3 reads CASSFYLAGVHEQFF. CDR3 coding DNA: TGTGCCAGCAGCTTCTACCTAGCGGGAGTACATGAGCAGTTCTTC.

The V call is TRBV7-8, the J call TRBJ2-1, with TRBD2 matching over 15 bases. This CDR3 comprises 15 residues. CDR1 and CDR2 from the germline V gene are SGHVS and FQNEAQ. Germline trimming cut 4 bases from V and 7 bases from J; bases unmatched to any gene: 2. In DNA form, the CDR3 reads TGTGCCAGCAGCTCTGGGACTAGCGGGAGGAATGAGCAGTTCTTC. It encodes CASSSGTSGRNEQFF.

V is TRBV2 and J is TRBJ2-5, with 7 bases identical to TRBD2. The CDR3 is made up of 13 amino acids. Germline V gives CDR1 SNHLY, CDR2 FYNNEI. With 7 bases clipped from V and 5 bases from J, the junction kept 7 bases outside the gene matches. The CDR3 sequence: CASKLTSVETQYF. Written as DNA, the CDR3 is TGTGCCAGCAAACTCACTAGCGTGGAGACCCAGTACTTC.

This chain connects TRBV7-2 to TRBJ1-5, with TRBD1 as a possible D gene (5 bases). V lost 4 bases to trimming and J lost 2 bases, with 15 bases between them. The CDR3 is 16 amino acids. Germline-derived CDR1 and CDR2 are SGHTA and FQGNSA. The chain's CDR3 is CASSSTRGLGNQPQHF. The CDR3 bases are TGTGCCAGCAGCTCGACGCGGGGGTTGGGCAATCAGCCCCAGCATTTT.

The chain uses TRBV6-6 and TRBJ2-2; 9 bases map to TRBD2. Trimming took 5 bases from V and 0 from J; bases not matched to a gene: 4. The CDR3 spans 16 residues. Per the germline V gene, CDR1 is MNHNY and CDR2 is SVGAGI (reference sequence). In DNA form, the CDR3 reads TGTGCCAGCAGTAAGATAGCGGGAGCGAACACCGGGGAGCTGTTTTTT. Protein: CASSKIAGANTGELFF.

V is TRBV29-1 and J is TRBJ2-6; D ambiguous. The CDR3 runs to 19 residues. The germline V gene has CDR1 SQVTM and CDR2 ANQGSEA. The V and J ends lost 4 bases and 0 bases respectively, with 22 bases between them. CDR3 sequence: CSVVVSFRQAHSGANVLTF. The CDR3 bases are TGCAGCGTTGTCGTTTCTTTTCGTCAGGCGCACTCTGGGGCCAACGTCCTGACTTTC.

This clone was picked up one time. The rearrangement joins TRBV7-6 to TRBJ1-4; D is unresolved. CDR1 SGHVS and CDR2 FNYEAQ come from the germline V gene. The V and J ends lost 1 base and 8 bases respectively, with 14 bases between them. The length of the CDR3 is 15 residues. CDR3 sequence (DNA): TGTGCCAGCAGCTTAGTGCCAAGTGGGAGAGAAAAACTGTTTTTT. Its translation is CASSLVPSGREKLFF.

In nucleotides, the CDR3 is TGCGCCAGCAGTGAAGCGGGAGGGTACAATGAGCAGTTCTTC. This encodes CASSEAGGYNEQFF. V gene TRBV10-1 combines with J gene TRBJ2-1; 10 positions agree with TRBD2. Germline V CDR1 and CDR2: WNHNN, SYGVQD (reference sequence). The junction had 0 bases not matched to a gene; V was cut back by 3 bases and J by 4 bases. The CDR3 is 14 amino acids.

The V gene is TRBV27, the J gene TRBJ2-3; 8 nucleotides agree with TRBD2. V shed 3 bases and J 9 bases; nucleotides not matched to a gene: 2. The length of the CDR3 is 12 residues. Per germline, CDR1 MNHEY and CDR2 SMNVEV (reference sequence). The CDR3 here is CASSFAGGTQYF. CDR3 nucleotides: TGTGCCAGCAGTTTTGCGGGAGGAACGCAGTATTTT.